This T cell receptor beta chain was found in a study of OX40 agonist ivuxolimab in advanced cancers. The wider study: The drug used for patients, ivuxolimab, was an agonistic anti-OX40 (CD134) antibody. Three patients got partial responses; one had hepatocellular carcinoma and two had cutaneous melanoma. Eligibility rules accepted prior anti-PD-1, anti-PD-L1 or anti-CTLA-4 therapy, and over 35% had some.

Trimming took 0 bases from V and 3 from J, leaving 7 bases between them. Germline CDR1 SGHRS, CDR2 YFSETQ. The CDR3 runs 13 residues. Study results and caveats: The average count of expanded clones was higher among CD8+ T cells than among CD4+.

This clone was found a few times. The antigen is unknown. Sequencing used immunoSEQ multiplex PCR; TCRdb keeps in-frame clones, though not all of them. The sample holds more than 60,000 clones, nearly 90% seen once. Sequences were derived from CD4+ or CD8+ T cells sorted from blood, sampled in a trial of the OX40 agonist ivuxolimab. The TCR was taken from an adult with an advanced solid tumor such as melanoma, head and neck, liver or kidney cancer. The chain uses TRBV5-1 and TRBJ2-7; D is unresolved. The CDR3 here is CASSLAPGYEQYF. The CDR3 bases are TGCGCCAGCAGCTTGGCGCCTGGCTACGAGCAGTACTTC.